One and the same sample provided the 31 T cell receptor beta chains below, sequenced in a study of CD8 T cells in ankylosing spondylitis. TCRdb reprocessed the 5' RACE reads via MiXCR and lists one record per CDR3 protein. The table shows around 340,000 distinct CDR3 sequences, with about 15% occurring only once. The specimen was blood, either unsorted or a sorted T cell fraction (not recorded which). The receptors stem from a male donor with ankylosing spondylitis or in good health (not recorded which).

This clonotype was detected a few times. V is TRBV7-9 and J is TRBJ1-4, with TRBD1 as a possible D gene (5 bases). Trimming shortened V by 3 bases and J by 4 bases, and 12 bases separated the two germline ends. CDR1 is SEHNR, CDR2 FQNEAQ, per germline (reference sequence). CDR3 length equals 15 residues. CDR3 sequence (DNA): TGTGCCAGCAGCTTCGGGGGGACGTTTAATGAAAAACTGTTTTTT. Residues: CASSFGGTFNEKLFF.

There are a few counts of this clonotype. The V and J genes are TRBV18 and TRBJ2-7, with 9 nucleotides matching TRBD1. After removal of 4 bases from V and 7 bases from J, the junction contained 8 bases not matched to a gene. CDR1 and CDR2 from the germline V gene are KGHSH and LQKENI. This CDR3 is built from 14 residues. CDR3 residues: CASSLKQGAGEQYF. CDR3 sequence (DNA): TGTGCCAGCTCACTTAAACAGGGGGCAGGTGAGCAGTACTTC.

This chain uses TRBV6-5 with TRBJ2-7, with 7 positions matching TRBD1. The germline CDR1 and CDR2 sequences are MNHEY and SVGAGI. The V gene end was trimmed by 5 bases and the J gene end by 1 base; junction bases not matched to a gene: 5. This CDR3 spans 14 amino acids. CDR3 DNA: TGTGCCAGCAGTACCCGACAGGGATCCTACGAGCAGTACTTC. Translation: CASSTRQGSYEQYF.

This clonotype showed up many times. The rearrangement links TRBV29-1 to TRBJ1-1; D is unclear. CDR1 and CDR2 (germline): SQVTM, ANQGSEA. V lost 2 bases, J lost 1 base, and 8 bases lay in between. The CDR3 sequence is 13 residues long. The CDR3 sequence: CSVESAANTEAFF. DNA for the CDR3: TGCAGCGTTGAAAGTGCAGCGAACACTGAAGCTTTCTTT.

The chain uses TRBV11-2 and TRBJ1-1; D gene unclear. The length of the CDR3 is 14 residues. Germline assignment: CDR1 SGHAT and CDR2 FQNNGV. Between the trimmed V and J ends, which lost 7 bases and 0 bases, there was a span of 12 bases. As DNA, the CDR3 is TGTGCCAGCACCCTATCCCAGATGAACACTGAAGCTTTCTTT. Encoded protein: CASTLSQMNTEAFF. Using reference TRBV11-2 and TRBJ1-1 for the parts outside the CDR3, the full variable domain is EAGVAQSPRYKIIEKRQSVAFWCNPISGHATLYWYQQILGQGPKLLIQFQNNGVVDDSQLPKDRFSAERLKGVDSTLKIQPAKLEDSAVYLCASTLSQMNTEAFFGQGTRLTVV.

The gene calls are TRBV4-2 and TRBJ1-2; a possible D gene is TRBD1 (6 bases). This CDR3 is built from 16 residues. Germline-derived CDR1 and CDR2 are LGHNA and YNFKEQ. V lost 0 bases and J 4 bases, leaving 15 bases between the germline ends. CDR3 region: CASSQDWGGFGYGYTF. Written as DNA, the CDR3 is TGTGCCAGCAGCCAAGATTGGGGGGGCTTTGGCTATGGCTACACCTTC.

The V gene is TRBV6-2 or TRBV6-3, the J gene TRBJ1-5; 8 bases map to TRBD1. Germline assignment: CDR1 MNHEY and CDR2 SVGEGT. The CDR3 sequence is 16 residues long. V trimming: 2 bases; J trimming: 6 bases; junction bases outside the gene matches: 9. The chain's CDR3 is CASSYVAGGVGQPQHF. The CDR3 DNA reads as TGTGCCAGCAGTTACGTTGCAGGGGGCGTTGGTCAGCCCCAGCATTTT.

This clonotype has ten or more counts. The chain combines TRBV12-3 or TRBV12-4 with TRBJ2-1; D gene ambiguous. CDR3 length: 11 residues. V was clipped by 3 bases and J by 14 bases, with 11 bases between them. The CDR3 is CASSFRDGKFF. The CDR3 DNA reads TGTGCCAGCAGTTTCCGAGACGGCAAGTTCTTC.

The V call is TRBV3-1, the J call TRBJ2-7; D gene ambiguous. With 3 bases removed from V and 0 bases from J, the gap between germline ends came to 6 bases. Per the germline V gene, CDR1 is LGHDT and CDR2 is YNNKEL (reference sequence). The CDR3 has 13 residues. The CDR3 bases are TGTGCCAGCAGCCAGAGTAGCTCCTACGAGCAGTACTTC. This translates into CASSQSSSYEQYF.

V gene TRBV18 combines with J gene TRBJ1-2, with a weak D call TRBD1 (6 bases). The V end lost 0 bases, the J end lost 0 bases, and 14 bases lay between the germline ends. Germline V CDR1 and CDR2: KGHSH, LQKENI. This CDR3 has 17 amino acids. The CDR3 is CASSPPGTGWTNYGYTF. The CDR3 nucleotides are TGTGCCAGCTCACCACCGGGAACAGGGTGGACTAACTATGGCTACACCTTC.

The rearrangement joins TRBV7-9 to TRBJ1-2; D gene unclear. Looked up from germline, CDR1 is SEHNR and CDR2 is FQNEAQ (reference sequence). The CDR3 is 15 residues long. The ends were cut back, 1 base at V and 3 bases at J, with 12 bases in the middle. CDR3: CASSLEYRPDYGYTF. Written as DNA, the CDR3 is TGTGCCAGCAGCTTAGAATACAGACCGGACTATGGCTACACCTTC.

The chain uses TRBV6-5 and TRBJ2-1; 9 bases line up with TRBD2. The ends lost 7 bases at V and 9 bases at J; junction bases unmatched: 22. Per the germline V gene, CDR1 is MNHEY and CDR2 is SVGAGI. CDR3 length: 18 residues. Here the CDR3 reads CASKLYGSAGGEGGEQFF. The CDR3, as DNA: TGTGCCAGCAAGTTGTATGGGTCGGCGGGAGGGGAAGGTGGTGAGCAGTTCTTC.

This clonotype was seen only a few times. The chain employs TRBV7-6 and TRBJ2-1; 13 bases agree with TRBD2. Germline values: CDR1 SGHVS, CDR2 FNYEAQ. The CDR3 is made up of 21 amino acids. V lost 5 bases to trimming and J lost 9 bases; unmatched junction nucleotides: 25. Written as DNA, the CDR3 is TGTGCCAGCAGCGAGCGCCCAAGGACTAGCGGGAGAAGGGGCGATCAGGCTGAGCAGTTCTTC. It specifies CASSERPRTSGRRGDQAEQFF.

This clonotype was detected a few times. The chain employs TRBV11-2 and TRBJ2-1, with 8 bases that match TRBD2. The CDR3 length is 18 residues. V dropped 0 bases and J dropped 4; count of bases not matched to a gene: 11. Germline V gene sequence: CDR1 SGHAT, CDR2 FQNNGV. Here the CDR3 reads CASSLESRGLGMYNEQFF. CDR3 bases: TGTGCCAGCAGCTTAGAGTCCAGGGGACTAGGGATGTACAATGAGCAGTTCTTC.

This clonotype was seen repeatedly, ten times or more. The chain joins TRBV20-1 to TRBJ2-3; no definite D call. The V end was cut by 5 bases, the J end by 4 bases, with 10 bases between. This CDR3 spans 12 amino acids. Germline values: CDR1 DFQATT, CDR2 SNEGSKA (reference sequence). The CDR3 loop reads CSASTSADTQYF. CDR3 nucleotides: TGCAGTGCTTCGACCTCGGCAGATACGCAGTATTTT.

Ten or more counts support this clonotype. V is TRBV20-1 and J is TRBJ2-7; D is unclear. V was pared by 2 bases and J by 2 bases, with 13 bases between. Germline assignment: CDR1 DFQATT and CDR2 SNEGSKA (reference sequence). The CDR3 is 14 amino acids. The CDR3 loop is CSARFLPVPYEQYF. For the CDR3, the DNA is TGCAGTGCTAGATTTTTACCAGTCCCCTACGAGCAGTACTTC.

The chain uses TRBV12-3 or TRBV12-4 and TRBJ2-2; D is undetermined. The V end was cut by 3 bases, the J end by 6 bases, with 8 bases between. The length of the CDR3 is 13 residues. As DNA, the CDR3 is TGTGCCAGCAGTTTCGTACAACCCGGGGAGCTGTTTTTT. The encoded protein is CASSFVQPGELFF.

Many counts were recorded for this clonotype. The CDR3 DNA reads TGTGCCAGCAGTTTCATCCTCGCGACAGACCTCTCCTACGAGCAGTACTTC. Amino acid sequence: CASSFILATDLSYEQYF. The chain employs TRBV2 and TRBJ2-7; tentative D call: TRBD1 (5 bases). Trimming removed 5 bases at V and 0 bases at J, with 20 bases between. Germline V gene data show CDR1 as SNHLY and CDR2 as FYNNEI. The CDR3 is made up of 17 amino acids.

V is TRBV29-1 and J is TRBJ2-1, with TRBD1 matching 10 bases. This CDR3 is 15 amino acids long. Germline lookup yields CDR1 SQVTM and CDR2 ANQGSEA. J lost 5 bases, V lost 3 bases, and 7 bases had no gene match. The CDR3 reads CSVERGDRGNNEQFF. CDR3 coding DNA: TGCAGCGTTGAGAGGGGGGACAGGGGCAACAATGAGCAGTTCTTC.

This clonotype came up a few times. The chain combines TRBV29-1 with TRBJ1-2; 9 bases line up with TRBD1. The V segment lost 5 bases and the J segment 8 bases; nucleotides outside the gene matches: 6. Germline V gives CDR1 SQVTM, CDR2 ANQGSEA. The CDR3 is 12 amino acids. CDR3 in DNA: TGCAGCGTTACCCTGGACAGGGGAGGCTACACCTTC. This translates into CSVTLDRGGYTF.

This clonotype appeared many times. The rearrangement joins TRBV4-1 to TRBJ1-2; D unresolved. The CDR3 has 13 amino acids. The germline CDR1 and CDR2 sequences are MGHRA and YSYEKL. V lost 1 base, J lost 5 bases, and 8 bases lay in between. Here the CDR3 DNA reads TGCGCCAGCAGCCAAGGGGCAAAGTATGGCTACACCTTC. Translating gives CASSQGAKYGYTF.

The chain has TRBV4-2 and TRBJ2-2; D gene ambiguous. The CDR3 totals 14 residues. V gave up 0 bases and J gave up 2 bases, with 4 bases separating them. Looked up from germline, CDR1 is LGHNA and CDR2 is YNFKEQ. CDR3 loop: CASSQEPNTGELFF. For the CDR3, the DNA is TGTGCCAGCAGCCAAGAACCAAACACCGGGGAGCTGTTTTTT.

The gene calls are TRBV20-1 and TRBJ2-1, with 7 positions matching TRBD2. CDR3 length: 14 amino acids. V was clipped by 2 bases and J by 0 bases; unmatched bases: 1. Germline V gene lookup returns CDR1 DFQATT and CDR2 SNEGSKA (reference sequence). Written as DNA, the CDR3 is TGCAGTGCTAGAAGCGGGGTCTCCTACAATGAGCAGTTCTTC. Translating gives CSARSGVSYNEQFF.

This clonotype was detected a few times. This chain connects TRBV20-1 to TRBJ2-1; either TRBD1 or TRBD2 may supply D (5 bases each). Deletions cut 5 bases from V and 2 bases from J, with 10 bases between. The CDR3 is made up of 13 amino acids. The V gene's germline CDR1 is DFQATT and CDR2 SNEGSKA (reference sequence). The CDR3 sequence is CSADRDPYNEQFF. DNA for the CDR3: TGCAGTGCTGATCGGGACCCCTACAATGAGCAGTTCTTC.

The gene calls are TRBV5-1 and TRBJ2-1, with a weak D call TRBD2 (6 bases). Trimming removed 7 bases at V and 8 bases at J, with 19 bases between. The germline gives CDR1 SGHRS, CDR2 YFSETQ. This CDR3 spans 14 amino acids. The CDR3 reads CASQSSTGGDEQFF. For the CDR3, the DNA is TGCGCCAGCCAGAGTTCGACCGGGGGTGATGAGCAGTTCTTC.

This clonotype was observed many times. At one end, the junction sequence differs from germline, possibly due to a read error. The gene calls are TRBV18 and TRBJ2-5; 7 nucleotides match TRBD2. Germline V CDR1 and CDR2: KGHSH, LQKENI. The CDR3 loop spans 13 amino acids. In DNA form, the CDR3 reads TGCGCCAGCAGCCCGGGACTACAAGAGACCCAGTACTTC. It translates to CASSPGLQETQYF.

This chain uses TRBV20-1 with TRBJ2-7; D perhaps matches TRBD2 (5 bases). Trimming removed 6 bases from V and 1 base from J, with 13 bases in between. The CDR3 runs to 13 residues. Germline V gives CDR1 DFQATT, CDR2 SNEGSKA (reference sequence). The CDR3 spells CSARPSGSYEQYF. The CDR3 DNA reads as TGCAGTGCCCGACCCAGCGGTTCCTACGAGCAGTACTTC.

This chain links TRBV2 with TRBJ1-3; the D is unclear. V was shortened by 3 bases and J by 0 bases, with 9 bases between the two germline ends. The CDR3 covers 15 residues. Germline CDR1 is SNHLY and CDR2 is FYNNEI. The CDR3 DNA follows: TGTGCCAGCAGTGACGGCAGAGTCTCTGGAAACACCATATATTTT. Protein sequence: CASSDGRVSGNTIYF.

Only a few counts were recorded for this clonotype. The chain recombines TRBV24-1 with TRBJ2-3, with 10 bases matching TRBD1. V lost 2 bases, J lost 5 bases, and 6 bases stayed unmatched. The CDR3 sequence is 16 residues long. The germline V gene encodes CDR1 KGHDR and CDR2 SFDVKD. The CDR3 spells CATSDSTGGARDTQYF. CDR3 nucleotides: TGTGCCACCAGTGATTCGACAGGGGGCGCGAGAGATACGCAGTATTTT.

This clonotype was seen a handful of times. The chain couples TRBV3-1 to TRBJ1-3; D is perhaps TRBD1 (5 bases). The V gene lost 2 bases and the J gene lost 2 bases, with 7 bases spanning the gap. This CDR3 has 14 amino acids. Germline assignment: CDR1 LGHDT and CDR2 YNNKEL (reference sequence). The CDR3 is CASSQLGPGNTIYF. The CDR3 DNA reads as TGTGCCAGCAGCCAATTGGGGCCTGGAAACACCATATATTTT.

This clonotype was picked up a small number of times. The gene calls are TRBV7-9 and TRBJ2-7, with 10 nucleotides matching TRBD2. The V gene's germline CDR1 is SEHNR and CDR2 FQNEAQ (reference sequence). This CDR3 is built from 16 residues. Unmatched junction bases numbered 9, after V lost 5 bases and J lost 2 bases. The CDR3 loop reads CASSTASGSITYEQYF. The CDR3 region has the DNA TGTGCCAGCAGCACCGCTAGCGGGAGCATAACCTACGAGCAGTACTTC. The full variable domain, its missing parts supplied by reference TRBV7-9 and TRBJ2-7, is DTGVSQNPRHKITKRGQNVTFRCDPISEHNRLYWYRQTLGQGPEFLTYFQNEAQLEKSRLLSDRFSAERPKGSFSTLEIQRTEQGDSAMYLCASSTASGSITYEQYFGPGTRLTVT.